One TCR beta chain is described in this entry. Its matching antigen is unknown. This specimen comes from a study of OX40 agonist ivuxolimab in advanced cancers. Study in general: The treatment was a fully human IgG2 OX40 agonist, ivuxolimab.

Study-level findings and limits: In a subset of nonresponders, normalized T-cell clonal expansion was also low. Relatively little clonal expansion, among the lowest observed, appeared in partial responders at 0.1-3.0 mg/kg.

V was cut by 8 bases and J by 7 bases, with 11 bases left in between. Germline CDR1 reads MNHNS; CDR2 reads SASEGT. The CDR3 contains 11 residues. Sequencing used immunoSEQ multiplex PCR; TCRdb keeps in-frame clones, though not all of them. The sample contains approximately 21,000 clones, over 70% of which appear only once. The chain is built from TRBV6-1 and TRBJ1-2; D not certain. This specimen consisted of CD4+ or CD8+ T cells sorted from blood, obtained in a trial of the OX40 agonist ivuxolimab. This TCR was sampled from an adult with an advanced solid tumor such as melanoma, head and neck, liver or kidney cancer. CDR3 sequence (DNA): TGTGCCAGCCAGGCAGGAGGTGGCTACACCTTC. Its translation is CASQAGGGYTF.